The T cell receptor (beta chain) under discussion was sequenced for a study of identical twins. Overall study results and limits: The more abundant beta clonotypes in cord blood had fewer insertions, and memory repertoires did not show this. Compared with models, monozygotic twins showed more out-of-frame TCR alpha sharing.

Concerning this clonotype itself: No antigen is known for it.

TCRdb re-derived calls from the 5' RACE reads in MiXCR, one entry per CDR3 protein. The sample has fewer than 550,000 distinct CDR3 sequences, about 15% seen once. The CDR3 is 16 residues long. CDR1 MDHEN and CDR2 SYDVKM come from the germline V gene. Losses at the gene ends were 6 bases for V and 6 bases for J; bases not matched to a gene: 13. These data also formed part of another study, on yellow fever vaccine responses in identical twins.

This receptor was identified in a young woman in good health. The chain links TRBV28 to TRBJ1-5, with TRBD1 identical over 8 bases. The source material was CD4+ T cells sorted from blood. The CDR3 DNA is TGTGCCAGCAGCTCCAGGGGGCGCACAGGGGTTCAGCCCCAGCATTTT. Translating gives CASSSRGRTGVQPQHF. Full variable domain (outside the CDR3, taken from reference TRBV28 and TRBJ1-5): DVKVTQSSRYLVKRTGEKVFLECVQDMDHENMFWYRQDPGLGLRLIYFSYDVKMKEKGDIPEGYSVSREKKERFSLILESASTNQTSMYLCASSSRGRTGVQPQHFGDGTRLSIL.